This T cell receptor beta chain is drawn from a study of molecular identifiers for immune sequencing clone quantification. Turning to the study itself: The replicates split RNA from about 20,000 or 100,000 naive CD8 cells five ways and sequenced four. General study findings and limits: Naive cells had under 1% of molecules in clones above 20 RNA copies, effectors over 97%.

Sorting captured naive CD8 T cells as CD8+CD4-CCR7+CD45RA+. The CDR3 has 15 residues. Looked up from germline, CDR1 is MDHEN and CDR2 is SYDVKM. Bulk libraries came from a prior protocol with listed TCR primers. Via MiXCR, TCRdb re-called the PCR reads, giving one row per CDR3 protein. The data hold tens of thousands of distinct CDR3 sequences, with roughly a quarter observed a single time. To note about this clonotype: The antigen is not known. One base away lies a much larger clone, so this may be a sequencing read error.

The sequenced sample consisted of naive CD8+ T cells from blood, with Jurkat cell RNA spiked in. The sample's subset: FACS-sorted CD8+CD4-CCR7+CD45RA+ naive T cells. The J gene is TRBJ1-1, the V gene TRBV28; D possibly corresponds to TRBD1 (6 bases). This receptor was obtained from a human donor in good health. Some libraries in this study had Jurkat cell RNA spiked in. The CDR3 nucleotides are TGTGCCCGCAGTGCTCCGGGACACCTAAACACTGAAGCTTTCTTT. Residues: CARSAPGHLNTEAFF.